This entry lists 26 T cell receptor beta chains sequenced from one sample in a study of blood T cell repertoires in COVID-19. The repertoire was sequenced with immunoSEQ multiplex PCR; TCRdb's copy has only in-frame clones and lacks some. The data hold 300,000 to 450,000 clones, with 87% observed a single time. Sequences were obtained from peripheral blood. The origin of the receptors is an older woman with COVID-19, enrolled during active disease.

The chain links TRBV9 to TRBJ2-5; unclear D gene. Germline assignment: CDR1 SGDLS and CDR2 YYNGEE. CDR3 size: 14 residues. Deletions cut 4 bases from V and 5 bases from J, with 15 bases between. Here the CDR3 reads CASSPQRYSETQYF. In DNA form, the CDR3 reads TGTGCCAGCAGCCCACAAAGGTACAGCGAGACCCAGTACTTC. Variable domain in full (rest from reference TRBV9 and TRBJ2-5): DSGVTQTPKHLITATGQRVTLRCSPRSGDLSVYWYQQSLDQGLQFLIQYYNGEERAKGNILERFSAQQFPDLHSELNLSSLELGDSALYFCASSPQRYSETQYFGPGTRLLVL.

The CDR3 is CASSLLAAGTGHYNEQFF. The CDR3 DNA reads as TGTGCCAGCAGCTTATTGGCAGCCGGGACAGGGCATTACAATGAGCAGTTCTTC. The V and J genes are TRBV7-9 and TRBJ2-1, with 9 bases that match TRBD1. Trimming cost V 2 bases and J 4 bases; bases outside gene matches: 12. CDR3 length equals 18 residues. Germline-derived CDR1 and CDR2 are SEHNR and FQNEAQ (reference sequence).

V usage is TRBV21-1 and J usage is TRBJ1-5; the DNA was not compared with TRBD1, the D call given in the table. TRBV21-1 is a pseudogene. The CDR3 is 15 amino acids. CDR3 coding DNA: TGTGCCAGCAGTCCACAGGGGGAGGCGAATCAGCCCCAGCATTTT. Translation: CASSPQGEANQPQHF.

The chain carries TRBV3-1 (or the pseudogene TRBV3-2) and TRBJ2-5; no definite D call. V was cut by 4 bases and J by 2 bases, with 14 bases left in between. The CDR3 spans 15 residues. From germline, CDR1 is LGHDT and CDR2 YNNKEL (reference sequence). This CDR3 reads CASSRGIVLQETQYF. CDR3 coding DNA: TGTGCCAGCAGCCGCGGTATAGTACTGCAAGAGACCCAGTACTTC.

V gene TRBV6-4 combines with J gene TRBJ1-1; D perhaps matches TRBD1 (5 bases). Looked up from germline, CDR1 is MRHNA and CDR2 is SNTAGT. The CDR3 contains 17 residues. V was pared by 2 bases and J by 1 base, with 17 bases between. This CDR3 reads CASSDSPVWGGNTEAFF. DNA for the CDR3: TGTGCCAGCAGTGACAGCCCGGTGTGGGGCGGGAACACTGAAGCTTTCTTT.

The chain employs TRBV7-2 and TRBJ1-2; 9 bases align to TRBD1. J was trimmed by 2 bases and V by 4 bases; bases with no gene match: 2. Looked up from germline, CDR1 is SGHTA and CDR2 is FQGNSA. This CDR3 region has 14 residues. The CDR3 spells CASSWTGANYGYTF. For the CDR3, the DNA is TGTGCCAGCAGCTGGACAGGGGCCAACTATGGCTACACCTTC.

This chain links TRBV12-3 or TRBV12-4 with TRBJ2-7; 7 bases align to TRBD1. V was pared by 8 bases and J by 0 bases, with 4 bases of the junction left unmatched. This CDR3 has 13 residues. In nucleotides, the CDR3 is TGTGCCAGCGCAAGGGACAGCTCCTACGAGCAGTACTTC. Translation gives CASARDSSYEQYF.

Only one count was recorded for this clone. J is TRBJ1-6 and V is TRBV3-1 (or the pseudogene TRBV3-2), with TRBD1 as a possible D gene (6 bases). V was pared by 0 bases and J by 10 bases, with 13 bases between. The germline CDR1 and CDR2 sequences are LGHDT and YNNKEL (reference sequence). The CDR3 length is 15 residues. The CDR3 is CASSQEQGRESPLHF. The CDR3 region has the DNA TGTGCCAGCAGCCAAGAACAGGGCAGGGAGTCACCCCTCCACTTT.

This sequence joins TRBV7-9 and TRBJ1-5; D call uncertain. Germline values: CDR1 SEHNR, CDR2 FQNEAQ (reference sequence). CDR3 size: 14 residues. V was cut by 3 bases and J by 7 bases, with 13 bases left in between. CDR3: CASSFGGADQPQHF. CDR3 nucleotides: TGTGCCAGCAGCTTTGGAGGAGCCGACCAGCCCCAGCATTTT. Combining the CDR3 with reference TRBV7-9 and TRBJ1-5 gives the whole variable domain DTGVSQNPRHKITKRGQNVTFRCDPISEHNRLYWYRQTLGQGPEFLTYFQNEAQLEKSRLLSDRFSAERPKGSFSTLEIQRTEQGDSAMYLCASSFGGADQPQHFGDGTRLSIL.

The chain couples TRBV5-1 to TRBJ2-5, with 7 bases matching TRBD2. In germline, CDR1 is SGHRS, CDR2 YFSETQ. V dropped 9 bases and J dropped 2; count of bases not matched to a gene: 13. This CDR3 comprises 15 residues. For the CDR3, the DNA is TGCGCCACCAAATTCTTGACCGGGGGGCAAGAGACCCAGTACTTC. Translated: CATKFLTGGQETQYF.

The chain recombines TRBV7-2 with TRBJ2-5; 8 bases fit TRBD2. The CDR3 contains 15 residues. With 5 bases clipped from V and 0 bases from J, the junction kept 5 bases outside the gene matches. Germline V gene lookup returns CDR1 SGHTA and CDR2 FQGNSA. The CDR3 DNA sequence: TGTGCCAGCAGCGGGGCGGGGGGCCACCAAGAGACCCAGTACTTC. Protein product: CASSGAGGHQETQYF.

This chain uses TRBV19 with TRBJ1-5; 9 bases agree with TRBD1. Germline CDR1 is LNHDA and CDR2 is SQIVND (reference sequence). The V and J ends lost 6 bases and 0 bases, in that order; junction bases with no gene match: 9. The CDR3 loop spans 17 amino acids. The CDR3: CASSPDRGDYSNQPQHF. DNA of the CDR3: TGTGCCAGTAGCCCGGACAGGGGCGACTATAGCAATCAGCCCCAGCATTTT.

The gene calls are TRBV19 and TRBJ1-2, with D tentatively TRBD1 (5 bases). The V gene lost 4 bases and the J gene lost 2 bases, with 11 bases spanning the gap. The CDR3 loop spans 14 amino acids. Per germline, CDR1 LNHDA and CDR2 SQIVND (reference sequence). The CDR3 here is CASSKGGANYGYTF. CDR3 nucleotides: TGTGCCAGTAGTAAAGGTGGGGCGAACTATGGCTACACCTTC. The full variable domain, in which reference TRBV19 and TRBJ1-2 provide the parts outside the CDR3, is DGGITQSPKYLFRKEGQNVTLSCEQNLNHDAMYWYRQDPGQGLRLIYYSQIVNDFQKGDIAEGYSVSREKKESFPLTVTSAQKNPTAFYLCASSKGGANYGYTFGSGTRLTVV.

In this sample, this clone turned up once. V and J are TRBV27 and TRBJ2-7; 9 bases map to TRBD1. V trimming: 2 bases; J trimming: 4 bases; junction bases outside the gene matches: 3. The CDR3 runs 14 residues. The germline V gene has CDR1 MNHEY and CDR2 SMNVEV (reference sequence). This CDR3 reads CASSLTGGAYEQYF. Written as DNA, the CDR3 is TGTGCCAGCAGTTTAACAGGGGGCGCGTACGAGCAGTACTTC.

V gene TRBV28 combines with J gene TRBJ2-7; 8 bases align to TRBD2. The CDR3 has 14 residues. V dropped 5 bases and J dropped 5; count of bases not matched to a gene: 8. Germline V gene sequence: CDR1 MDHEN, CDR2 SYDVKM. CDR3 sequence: CASSPGTRSDEQYF. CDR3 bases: TGTGCCAGCAGTCCCGGGACTAGGAGCGACGAGCAGTACTTC.

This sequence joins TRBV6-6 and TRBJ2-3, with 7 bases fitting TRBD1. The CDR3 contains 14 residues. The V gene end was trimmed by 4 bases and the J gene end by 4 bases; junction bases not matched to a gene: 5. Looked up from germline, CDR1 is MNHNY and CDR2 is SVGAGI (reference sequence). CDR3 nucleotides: TGTGCCAGCAGTTCGCCAGGGGGAGCAGATACGCAGTATTTT. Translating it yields CASSSPGGADTQYF.

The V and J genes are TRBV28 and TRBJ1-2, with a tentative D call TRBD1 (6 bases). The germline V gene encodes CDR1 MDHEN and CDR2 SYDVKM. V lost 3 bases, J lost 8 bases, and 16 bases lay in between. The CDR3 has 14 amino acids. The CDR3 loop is CASSLGVGAGGYTF. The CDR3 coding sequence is TGTGCCAGCAGTTTGGGGGTGGGGGCTGGGGGCTACACCTTC.

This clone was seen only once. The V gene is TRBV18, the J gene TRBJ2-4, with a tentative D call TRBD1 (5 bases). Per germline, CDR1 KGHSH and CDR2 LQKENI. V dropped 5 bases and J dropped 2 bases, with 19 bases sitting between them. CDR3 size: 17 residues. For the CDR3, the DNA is TGTGCCAGCTCAACGGACCTTTGGGGCCCTACCAAAAACATTCAGTACTTC. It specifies CASSTDLWGPTKNIQYF.

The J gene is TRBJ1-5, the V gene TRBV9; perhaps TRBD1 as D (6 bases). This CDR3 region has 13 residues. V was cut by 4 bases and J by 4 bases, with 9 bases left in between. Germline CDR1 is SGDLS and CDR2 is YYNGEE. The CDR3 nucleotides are TGTGCCAGCAGCTTAACAGGGAATCAGCCCCAGCATTTT. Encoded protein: CASSLTGNQPQHF.

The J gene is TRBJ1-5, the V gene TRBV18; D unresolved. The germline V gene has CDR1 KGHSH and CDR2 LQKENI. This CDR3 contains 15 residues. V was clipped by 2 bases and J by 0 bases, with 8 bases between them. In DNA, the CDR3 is TGTGCCAGCTCACCAAGCGGTGCTAGCAATCAGCCCCAGCATTTT. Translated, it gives CASSPSGASNQPQHF. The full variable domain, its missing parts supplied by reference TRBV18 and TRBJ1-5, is NAGVMQNPRHLVRRRGQEARLRCSPMKGHSHVYWYRQLPEEGLKFMVYLQKENIIDESGMPKERFSAEFPKEGPSILRIQQVVRGDSAAYFCASSPSGASNQPQHFGDGTRLSIL.

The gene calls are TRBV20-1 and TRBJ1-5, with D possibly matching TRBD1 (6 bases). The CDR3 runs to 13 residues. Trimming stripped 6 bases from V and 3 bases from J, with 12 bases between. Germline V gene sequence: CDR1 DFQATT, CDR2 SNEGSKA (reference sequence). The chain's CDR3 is CSASRDINQPQHF. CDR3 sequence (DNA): TGCAGTGCCAGTAGGGACATCAATCAGCCCCAGCATTTT.

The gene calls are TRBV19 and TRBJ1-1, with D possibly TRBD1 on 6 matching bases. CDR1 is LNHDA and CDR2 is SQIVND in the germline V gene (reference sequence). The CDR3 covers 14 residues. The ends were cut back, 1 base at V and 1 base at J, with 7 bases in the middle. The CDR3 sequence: CASSIGDTNTEAFF. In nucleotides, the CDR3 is TGTGCCAGTAGTATAGGGGACACGAACACTGAAGCTTTCTTT. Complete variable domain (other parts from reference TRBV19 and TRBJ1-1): DGGITQSPKYLFRKEGQNVTLSCEQNLNHDAMYWYRQDPGQGLRLIYYSQIVNDFQKGDIAEGYSVSREKKESFPLTVTSAQKNPTAFYLCASSIGDTNTEAFFGQGTRLTVV.

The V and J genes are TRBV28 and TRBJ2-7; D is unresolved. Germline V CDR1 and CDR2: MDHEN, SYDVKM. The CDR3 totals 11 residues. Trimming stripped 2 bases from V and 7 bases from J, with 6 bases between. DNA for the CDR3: TGTGCCAGCAGTTTAGAGGAAGAGCAGTACTTC. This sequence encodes CASSLEEEQYF.

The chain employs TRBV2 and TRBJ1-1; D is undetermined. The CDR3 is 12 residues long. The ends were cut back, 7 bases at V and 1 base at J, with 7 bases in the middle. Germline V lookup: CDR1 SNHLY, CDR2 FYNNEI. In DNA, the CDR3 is TGTGCCAGCACTTCAGAGAACACTGAAGCTTTCTTT. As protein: CASTSENTEAFF.

CDR3 in amino acids: CASSYLGTNQETQYF. The CDR3, as DNA: TGTGCCAGCAGCTACCTCGGGACTAACCAAGAGACCCAGTACTTC. V is TRBV7-3 and J is TRBJ2-5; 7 nucleotides align to TRBD2. Germline CDR1 and CDR2: SGHTA and FQGTGA. CDR3 length: 15 residues. J was trimmed by 0 bases and V by 4 bases; bases with no gene match: 5.

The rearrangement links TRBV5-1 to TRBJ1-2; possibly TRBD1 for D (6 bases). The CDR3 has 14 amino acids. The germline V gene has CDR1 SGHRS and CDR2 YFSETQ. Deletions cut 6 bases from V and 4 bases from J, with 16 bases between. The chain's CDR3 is CASNREGEAYGYTF. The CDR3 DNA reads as TGCGCCAGCAATCGGGAGGGGGAGGCCTATGGCTACACCTTC.